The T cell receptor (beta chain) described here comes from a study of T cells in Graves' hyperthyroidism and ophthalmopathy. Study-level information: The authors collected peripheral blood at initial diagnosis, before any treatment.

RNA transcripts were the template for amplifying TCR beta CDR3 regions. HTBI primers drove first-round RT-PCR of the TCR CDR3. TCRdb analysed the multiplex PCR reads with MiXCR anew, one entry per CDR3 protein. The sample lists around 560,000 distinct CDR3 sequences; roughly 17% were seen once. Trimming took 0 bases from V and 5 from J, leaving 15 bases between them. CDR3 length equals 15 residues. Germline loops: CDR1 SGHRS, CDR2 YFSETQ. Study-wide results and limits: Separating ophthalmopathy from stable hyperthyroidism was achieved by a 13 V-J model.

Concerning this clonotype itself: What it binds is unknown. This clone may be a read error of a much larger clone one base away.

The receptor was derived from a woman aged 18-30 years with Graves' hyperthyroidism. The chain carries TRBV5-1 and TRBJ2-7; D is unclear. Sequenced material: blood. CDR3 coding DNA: TGCGCCAGCAGCTTGGAGACAAGGGCTGGAAACGAGCAGTACTTC. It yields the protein CASSLETRAGNEQYF.